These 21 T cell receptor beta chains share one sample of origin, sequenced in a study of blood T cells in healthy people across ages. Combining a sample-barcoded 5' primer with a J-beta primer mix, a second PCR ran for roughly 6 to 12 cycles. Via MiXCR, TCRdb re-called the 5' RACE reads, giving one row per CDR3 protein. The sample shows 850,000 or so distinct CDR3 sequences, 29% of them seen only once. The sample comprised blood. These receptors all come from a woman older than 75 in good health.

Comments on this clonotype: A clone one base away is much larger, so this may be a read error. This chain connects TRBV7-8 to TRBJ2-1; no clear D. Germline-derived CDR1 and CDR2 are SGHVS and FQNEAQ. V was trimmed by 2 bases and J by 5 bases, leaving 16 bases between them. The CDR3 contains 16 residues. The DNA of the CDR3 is TGTGCCAGCAGCTTACCCGGACGATCTTGCCACAATGAGCAGTTCTTC. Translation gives CASSLPGRSCHNEQFF.

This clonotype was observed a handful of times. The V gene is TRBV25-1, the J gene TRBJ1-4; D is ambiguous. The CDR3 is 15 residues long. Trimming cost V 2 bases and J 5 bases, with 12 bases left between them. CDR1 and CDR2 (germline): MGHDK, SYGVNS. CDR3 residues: CASSETRRSNEKLFF. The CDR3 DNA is TGTGCCAGCAGTGAAACCAGGAGGAGCAATGAAAAACTGTTTTTT.

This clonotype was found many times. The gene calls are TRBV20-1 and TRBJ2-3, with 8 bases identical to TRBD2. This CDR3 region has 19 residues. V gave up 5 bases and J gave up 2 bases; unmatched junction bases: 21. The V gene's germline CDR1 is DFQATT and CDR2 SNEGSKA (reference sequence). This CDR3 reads CSAASSAIGGGLHTDTQYF. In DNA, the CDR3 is TGCAGTGCTGCCTCCTCAGCCATTGGCGGGGGGCTTCACACAGATACGCAGTATTTT.

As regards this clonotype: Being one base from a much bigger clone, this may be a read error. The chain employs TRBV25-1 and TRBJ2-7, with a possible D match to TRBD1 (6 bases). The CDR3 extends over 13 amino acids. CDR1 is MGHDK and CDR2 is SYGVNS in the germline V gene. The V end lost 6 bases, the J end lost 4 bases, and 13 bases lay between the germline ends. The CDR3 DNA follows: TGTGCCAGCAGGGACTCCGGACAGTACGAGCAGTACTTC. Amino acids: CASRDSGQYEQYF.

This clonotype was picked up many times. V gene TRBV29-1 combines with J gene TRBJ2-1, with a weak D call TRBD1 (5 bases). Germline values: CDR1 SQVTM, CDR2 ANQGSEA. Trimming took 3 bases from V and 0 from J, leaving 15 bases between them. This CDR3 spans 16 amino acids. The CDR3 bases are TGCAGCGTTGAGATTCGGCAGGGTGGCTCCTACAATGAGCAGTTCTTC. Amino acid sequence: CSVEIRQGGSYNEQFF.

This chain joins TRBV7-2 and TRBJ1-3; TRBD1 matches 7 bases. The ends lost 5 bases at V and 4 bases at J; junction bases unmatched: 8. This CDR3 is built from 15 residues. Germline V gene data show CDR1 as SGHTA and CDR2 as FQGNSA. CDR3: CASSQDRAGGNTIYF. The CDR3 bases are TGTGCCAGCAGCCAAGACAGGGCTGGGGGAAACACCATATATTTT.

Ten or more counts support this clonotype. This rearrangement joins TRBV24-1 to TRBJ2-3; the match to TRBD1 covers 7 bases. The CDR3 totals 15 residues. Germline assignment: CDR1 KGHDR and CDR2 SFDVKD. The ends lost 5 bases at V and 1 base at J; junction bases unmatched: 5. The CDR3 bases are TGTGCCACCAGTGCCCGGGACAGAGGCACAGATACGCAGTATTTT. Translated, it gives CATSARDRGTDTQYF.

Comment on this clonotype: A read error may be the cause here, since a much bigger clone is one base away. The CDR3 DNA sequence: TGTGCCAGCACCCAAAACCTCCTCCGGAACAATGAGCAGTACTTC. This codes for CASTQNLLRNNEQYF. The V gene is TRBV7-9, the J gene TRBJ2-7; D gene uncertain. There are 15 residues in the CDR3. The ends were cut back, 7 bases at V and 7 bases at J, with 23 bases in the middle. Germline V gene lookup returns CDR1 SEHNR and CDR2 FQNEAQ (reference sequence). Filled out from reference TRBV7-9 and TRBJ2-7, the complete variable domain reads DTGVSQNPRHKITKRGQNVTFRCDPISEHNRLYWYRQTLGQGPEFLTYFQNEAQLEKSRLLSDRFSAERPKGSFSTLEIQRTEQGDSAMYLCASTQNLLRNNEQYFGPGTRLTVT.

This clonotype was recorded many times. This CDR3 reads CASRKGQPYEQYF. The CDR3 DNA is TGTGCCAGCAGGAAGGGACAGCCCTACGAGCAGTACTTC. This chain joins TRBV6-2 or TRBV6-3 and TRBJ2-7, with 7 positions matching TRBD1. Germline V lookup: CDR1 MNHEY, CDR2 SVGEGT. The J segment lost 2 bases and the V segment lost 6 bases, leaving 4 bases of the junction unmatched. The CDR3 is 13 amino acids.

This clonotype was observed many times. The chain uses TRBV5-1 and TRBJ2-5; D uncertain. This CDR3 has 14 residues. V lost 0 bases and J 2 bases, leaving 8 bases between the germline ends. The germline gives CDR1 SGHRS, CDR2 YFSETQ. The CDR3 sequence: CASSLAAQQETQYF. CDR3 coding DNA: TGCGCCAGCAGCTTGGCGGCCCAGCAAGAGACCCAGTACTTC.

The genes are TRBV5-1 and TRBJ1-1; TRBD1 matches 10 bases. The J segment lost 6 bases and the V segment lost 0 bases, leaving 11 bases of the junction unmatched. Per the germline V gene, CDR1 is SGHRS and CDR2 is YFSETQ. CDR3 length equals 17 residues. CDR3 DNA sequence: TGCGCCAGCAGCTTGGCCGGGACAGGGGCCGGGAGAGCTGAAGCTTTCTTT. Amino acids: CASSLAGTGAGRAEAFF. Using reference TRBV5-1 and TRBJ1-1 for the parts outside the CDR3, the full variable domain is KAGVTQTPRYLIKTRGQQVTLSCSPISGHRSVSWYQQTPGQGLQFLFEYFSETQRNKGNFPGRFSGRQFSNSRSEMNVSTLELGDSALYLCASSLAGTGAGRAEAFFGQGTRLTVV.

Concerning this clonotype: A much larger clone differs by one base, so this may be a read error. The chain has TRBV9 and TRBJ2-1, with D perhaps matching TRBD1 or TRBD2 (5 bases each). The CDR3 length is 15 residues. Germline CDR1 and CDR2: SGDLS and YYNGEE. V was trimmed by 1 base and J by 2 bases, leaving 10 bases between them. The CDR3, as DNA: TGTGCCAGCAGCGTAACCGGGGCCGCCTACAATGAGCAGTTCTTC. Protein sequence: CASSVTGAAYNEQFF.

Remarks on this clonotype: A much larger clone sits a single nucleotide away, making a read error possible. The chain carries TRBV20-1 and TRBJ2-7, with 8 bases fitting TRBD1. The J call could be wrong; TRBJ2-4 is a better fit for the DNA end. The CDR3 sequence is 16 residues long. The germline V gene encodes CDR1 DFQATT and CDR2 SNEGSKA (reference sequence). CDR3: CSARRNRGSTKTIQYF. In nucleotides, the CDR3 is TGCAGTGCTAGGAGGAACAGGGGGAGTACCAAAACCATTCAGTACTTC.

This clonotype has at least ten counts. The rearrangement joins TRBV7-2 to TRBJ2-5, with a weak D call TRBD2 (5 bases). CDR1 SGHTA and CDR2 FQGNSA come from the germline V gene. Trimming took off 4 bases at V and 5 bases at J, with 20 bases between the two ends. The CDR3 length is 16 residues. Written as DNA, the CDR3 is TGTGCCAGCAGCTCCGGACCTCGGTCAGCGGCGGAGACCCAGTACTTC. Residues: CASSSGPRSAAETQYF.

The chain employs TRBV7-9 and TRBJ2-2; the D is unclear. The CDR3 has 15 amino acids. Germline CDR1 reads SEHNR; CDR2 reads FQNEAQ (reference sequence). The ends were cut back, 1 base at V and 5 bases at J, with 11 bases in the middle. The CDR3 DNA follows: TGTGCCAGCAGCTTAGGAGACACGAGAACCGGGGAGCTGTTTTTT. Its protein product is CASSLGDTRTGELFF.

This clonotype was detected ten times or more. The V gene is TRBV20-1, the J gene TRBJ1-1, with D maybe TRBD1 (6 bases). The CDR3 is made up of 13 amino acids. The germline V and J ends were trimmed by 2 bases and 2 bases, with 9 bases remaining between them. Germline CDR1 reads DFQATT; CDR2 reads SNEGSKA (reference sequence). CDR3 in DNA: TGCAGTGCTAGATACAGGGTAAACACTGAAGCTTTCTTT. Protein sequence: CSARYRVNTEAFF.

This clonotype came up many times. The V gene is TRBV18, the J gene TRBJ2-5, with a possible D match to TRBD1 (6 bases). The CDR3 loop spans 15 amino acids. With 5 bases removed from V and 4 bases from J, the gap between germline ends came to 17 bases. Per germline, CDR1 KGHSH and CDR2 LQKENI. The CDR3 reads CASSGGPGPTETQYF. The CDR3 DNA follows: TGTGCCAGCTCAGGGGGCCCGGGACCCACAGAGACCCAGTACTTC.

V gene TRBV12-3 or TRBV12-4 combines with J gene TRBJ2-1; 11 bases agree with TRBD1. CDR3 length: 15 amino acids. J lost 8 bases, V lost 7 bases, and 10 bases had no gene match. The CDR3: CASNLAGQGVDEQFF. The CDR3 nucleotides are TGTGCCAGCAACCTAGCGGGACAGGGGGTGGATGAGCAGTTCTTC.

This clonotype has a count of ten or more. The CDR3 sequence is CASSPRRTGVDEQYF. CDR3 sequence (DNA): TGTGCCAGCTCACCACGTAGGACAGGGGTCGACGAGCAGTACTTC. The chain joins TRBV18 to TRBJ2-7; TRBD1 agrees at 9 bases. Germline assignment: CDR1 KGHSH and CDR2 LQKENI. J was trimmed by 5 bases and V by 1 base; bases with no gene match: 6. The CDR3 is 15 amino acids.

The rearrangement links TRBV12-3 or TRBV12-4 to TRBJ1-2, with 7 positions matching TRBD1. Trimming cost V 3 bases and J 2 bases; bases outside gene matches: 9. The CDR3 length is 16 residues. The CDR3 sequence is CASSFSGTDRNYGYTF. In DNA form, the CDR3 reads TGTGCCAGCAGTTTCTCCGGGACAGACAGGAACTATGGCTACACCTTC.

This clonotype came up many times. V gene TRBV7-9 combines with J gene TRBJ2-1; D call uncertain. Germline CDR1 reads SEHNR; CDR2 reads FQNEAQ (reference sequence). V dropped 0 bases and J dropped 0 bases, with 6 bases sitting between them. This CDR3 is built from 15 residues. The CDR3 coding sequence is TGTGCCAGCAGCTTAGCGTCGAGCTCCTACAATGAGCAGTTCTTC. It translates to CASSLASSSYNEQFF. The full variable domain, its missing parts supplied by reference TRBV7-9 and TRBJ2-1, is DTGVSQNPRHKITKRGQNVTFRCDPISEHNRLYWYRQTLGQGPEFLTYFQNEAQLEKSRLLSDRFSAERPKGSFSTLEIQRTEQGDSAMYLCASSLASSSYNEQFFGPGTRLTVL.